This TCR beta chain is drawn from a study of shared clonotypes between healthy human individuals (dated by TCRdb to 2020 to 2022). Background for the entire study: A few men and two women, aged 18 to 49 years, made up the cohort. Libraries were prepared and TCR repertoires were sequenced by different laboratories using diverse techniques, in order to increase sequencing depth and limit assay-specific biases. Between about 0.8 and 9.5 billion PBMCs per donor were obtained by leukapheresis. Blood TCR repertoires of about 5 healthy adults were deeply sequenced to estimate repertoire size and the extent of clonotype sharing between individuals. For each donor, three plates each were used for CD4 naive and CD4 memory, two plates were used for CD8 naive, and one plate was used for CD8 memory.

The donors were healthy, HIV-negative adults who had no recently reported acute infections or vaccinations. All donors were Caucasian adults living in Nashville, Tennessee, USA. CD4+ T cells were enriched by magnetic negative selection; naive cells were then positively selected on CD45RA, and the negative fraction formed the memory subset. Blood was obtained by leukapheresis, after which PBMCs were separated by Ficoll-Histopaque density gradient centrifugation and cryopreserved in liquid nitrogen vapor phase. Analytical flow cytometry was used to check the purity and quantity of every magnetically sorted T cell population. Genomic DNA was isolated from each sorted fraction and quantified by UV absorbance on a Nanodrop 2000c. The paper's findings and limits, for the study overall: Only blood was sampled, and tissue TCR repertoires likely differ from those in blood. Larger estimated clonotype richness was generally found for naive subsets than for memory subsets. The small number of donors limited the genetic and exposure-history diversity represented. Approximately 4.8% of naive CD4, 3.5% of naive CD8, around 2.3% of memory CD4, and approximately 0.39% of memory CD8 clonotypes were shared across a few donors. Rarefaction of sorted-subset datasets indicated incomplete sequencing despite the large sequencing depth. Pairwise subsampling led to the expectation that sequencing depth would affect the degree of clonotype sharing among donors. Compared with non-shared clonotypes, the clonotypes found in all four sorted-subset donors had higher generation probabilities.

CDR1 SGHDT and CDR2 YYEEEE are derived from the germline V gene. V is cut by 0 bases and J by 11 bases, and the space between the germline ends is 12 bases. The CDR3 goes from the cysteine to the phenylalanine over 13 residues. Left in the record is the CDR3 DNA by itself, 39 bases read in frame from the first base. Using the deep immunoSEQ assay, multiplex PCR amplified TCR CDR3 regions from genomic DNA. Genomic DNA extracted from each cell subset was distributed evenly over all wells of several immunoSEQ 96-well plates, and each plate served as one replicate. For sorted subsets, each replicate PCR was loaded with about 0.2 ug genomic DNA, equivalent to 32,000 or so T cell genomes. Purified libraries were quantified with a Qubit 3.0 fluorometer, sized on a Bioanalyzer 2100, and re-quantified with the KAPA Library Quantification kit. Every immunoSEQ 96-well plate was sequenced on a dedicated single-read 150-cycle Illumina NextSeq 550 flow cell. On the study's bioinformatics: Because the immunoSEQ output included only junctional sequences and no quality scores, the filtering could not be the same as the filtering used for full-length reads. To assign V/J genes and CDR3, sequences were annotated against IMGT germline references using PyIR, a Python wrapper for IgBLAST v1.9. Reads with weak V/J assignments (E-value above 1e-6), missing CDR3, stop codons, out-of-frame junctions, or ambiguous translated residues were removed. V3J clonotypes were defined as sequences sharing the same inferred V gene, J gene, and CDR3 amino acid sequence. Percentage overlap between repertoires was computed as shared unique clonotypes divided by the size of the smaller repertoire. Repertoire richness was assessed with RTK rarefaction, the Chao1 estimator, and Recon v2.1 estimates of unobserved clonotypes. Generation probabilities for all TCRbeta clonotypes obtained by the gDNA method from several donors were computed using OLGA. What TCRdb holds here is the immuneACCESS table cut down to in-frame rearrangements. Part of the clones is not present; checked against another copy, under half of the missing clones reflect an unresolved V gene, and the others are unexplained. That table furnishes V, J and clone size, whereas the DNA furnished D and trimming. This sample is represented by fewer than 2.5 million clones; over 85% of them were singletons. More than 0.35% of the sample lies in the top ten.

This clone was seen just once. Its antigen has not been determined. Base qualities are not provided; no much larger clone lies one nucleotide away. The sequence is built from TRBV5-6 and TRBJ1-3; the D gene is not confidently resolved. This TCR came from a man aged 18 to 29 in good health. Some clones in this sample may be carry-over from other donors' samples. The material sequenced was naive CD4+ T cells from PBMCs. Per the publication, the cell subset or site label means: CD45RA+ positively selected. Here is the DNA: TGTGCCAGCAGCTTGGGCGTCGCTTCGTCCATATATTTT. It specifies CASSLGVASSIYF.